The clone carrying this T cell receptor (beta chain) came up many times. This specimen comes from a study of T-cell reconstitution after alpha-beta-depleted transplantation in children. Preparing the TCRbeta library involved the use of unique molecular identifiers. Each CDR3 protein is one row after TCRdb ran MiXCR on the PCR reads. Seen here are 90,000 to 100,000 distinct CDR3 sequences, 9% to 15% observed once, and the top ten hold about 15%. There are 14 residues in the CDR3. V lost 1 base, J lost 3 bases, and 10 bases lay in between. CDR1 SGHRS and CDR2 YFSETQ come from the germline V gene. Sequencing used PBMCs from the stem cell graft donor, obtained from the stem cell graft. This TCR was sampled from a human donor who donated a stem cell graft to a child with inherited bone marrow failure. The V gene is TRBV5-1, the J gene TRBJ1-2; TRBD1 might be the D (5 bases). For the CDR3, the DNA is TGCGCCAGCAGCTTGTTGGGGGTGGACTATGGCTACACCTTC. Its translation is CASSLLGVDYGYTF. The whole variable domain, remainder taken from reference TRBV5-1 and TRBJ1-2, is KAGVTQTPRYLIKTRGQQVTLSCSPISGHRSVSWYQQTPGQGLQFLFEYFSETQRNKGNFPGRFSGRQFSNSRSEMNVSTLELGDSALYLCASSLLGVDYGYTFGSGTRLTVV.